This T cell receptor beta chain was documented in a study of PD-1 blockade in classical Hodgkin lymphoma. Study results and caveats: Differences between repertoires have undefined causes, possibly disease activity or prior therapy. Patients who initiated nivolumab within 1 year of ASCT were excluded.

Sequencing was performed with immunoSEQ multiplex PCR; in TCRdb, only in-frame clones are kept and a portion is missing. The sample contains around 18,000 clones, roughly four fifths of which appear only once. With regard to this clone: Its cognate antigen is unknown.

V was pared by 0 bases and J by 10 bases, with 5 bases of the junction left unmatched. CDR1 and CDR2 (germline): GTSNPN, SVGIG (reference sequence). This CDR3 has 14 residues. As to time point: cycle 4 day 1 (C4D1), after 5 to 7 weeks of nivolumab. Relapse after autologous stem cell transplantation occurred in every patient, and brentuximab vedotin exposure varied. Out of thawed PBMCs, magnetic negative selection purified CD4+ T cells. The sequence was collected from a human donor with classical Hodgkin lymphoma. The input for sequencing was CD4+ T cells from blood, taken before the fourth cycle of nivolumab. The chain combines TRBV30 with TRBJ1-6; 8 positions match TRBD1. This CDR3 is CAWSVDRGESPLHF. CDR3 coding DNA: TGTGCCTGGAGTGTAGACAGGGGAGAGTCACCCCTCCACTTT.